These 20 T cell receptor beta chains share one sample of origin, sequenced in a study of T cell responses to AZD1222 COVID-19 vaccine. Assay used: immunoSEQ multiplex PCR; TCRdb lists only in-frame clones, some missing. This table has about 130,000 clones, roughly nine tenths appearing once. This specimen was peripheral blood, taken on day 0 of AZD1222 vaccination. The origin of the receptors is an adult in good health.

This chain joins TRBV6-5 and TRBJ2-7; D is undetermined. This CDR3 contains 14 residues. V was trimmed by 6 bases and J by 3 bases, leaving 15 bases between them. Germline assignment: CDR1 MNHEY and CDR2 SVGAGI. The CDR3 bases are TGTGCCAGCAGGTCCTCTATGTACAACTACGAGCAGTACTTC. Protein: CASRSSMYNYEQYF.

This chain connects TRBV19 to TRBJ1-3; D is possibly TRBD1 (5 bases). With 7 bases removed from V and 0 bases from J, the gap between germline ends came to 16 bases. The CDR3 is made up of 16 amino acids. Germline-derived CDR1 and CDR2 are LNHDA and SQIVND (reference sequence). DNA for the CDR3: TGTGCCAGTACCACACGAGGGGTCCTCTCTGGAAACACCATATATTTT. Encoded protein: CASTTRGVLSGNTIYF. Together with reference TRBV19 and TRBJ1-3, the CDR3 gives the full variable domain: DGGITQSPKYLFRKEGQNVTLSCEQNLNHDAMYWYRQDPGQGLRLIYYSQIVNDFQKGDIAEGYSVSREKKESFPLTVTSAQKNPTAFYLCASTTRGVLSGNTIYFGEGSWLTVV.

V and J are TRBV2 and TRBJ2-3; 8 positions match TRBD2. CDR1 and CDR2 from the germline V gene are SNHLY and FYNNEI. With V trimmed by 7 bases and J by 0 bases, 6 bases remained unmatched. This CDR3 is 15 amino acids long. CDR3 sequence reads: CASTRGGRSTDTQYF. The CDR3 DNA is TGTGCCAGCACTCGGGGGGGGCGAAGCACAGATACGCAGTATTTT. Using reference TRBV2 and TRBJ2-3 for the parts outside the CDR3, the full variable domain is EPEVTQTPSHQVTQMGQEVILRCVPISNHLYFYWYRQILGQKVEFLVSFYNNEISEKSEIFDDQFSVERPDGSNFTLKIRSTKLEDSAMYFCASTRGGRSTDTQYFGPGTRLTVL.

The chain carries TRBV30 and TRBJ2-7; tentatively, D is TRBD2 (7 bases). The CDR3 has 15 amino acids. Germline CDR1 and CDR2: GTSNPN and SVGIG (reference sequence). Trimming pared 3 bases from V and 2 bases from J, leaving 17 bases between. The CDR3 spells CAWRGTKGGTYEQYF. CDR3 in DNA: TGTGCCTGGAGAGGGACTAAGGGGGGAACCTACGAGCAGTACTTC.

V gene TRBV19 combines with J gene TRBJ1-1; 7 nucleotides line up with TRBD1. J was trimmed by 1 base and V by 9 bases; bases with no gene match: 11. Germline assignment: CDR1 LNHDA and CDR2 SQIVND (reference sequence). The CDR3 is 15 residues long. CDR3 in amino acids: CARPNGTEENTEAFF. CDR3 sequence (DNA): TGTGCCAGGCCGAACGGGACAGAAGAGAACACTGAAGCTTTCTTT.

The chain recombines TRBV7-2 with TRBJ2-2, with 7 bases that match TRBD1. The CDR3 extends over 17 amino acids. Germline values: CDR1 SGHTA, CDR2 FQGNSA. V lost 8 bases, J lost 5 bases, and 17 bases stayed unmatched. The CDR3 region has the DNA TGTGCCAGCGTAGGTGACCGACAGGGAGTGAGAACCGGGGAGCTGTTTTTT. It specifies CASVGDRQGVRTGELFF.

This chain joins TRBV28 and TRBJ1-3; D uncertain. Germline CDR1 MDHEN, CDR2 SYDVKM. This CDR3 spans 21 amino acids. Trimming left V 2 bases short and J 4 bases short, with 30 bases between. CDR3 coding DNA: TGTGCCAGCAGTTTACCCACGGCGAACCTAGGGTTGACCTGGGAAGGAAACACCATATATTTT. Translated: CASSLPTANLGLTWEGNTIYF.

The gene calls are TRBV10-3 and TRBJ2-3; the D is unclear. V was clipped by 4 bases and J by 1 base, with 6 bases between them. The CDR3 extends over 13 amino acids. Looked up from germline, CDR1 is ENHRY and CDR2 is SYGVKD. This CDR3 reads CAISVSGTDTQYF. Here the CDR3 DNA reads TGTGCCATCAGTGTATCCGGCACAGATACGCAGTATTTT.

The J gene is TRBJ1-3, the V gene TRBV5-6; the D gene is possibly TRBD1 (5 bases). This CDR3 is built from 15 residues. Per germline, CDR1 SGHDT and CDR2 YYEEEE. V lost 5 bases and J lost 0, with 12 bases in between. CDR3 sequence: CASSWGTLSGNTIYF. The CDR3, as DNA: TGTGCCAGCAGTTGGGGGACTCTCTCTGGAAACACCATATATTTT.

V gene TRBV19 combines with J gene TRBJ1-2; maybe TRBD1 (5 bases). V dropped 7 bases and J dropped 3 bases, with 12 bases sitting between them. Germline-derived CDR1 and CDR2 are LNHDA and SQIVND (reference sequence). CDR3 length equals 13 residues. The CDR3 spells CASKSQGDYGYTF. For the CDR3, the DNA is TGTGCCAGTAAATCGCAGGGCGACTATGGCTACACCTTC.

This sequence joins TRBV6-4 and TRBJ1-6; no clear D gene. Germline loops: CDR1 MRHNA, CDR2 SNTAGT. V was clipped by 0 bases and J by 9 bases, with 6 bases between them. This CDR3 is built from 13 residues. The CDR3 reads CASSDSTSSPLHF. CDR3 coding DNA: TGTGCCAGCAGTGACTCGACGAGTTCACCCCTCCACTTT.

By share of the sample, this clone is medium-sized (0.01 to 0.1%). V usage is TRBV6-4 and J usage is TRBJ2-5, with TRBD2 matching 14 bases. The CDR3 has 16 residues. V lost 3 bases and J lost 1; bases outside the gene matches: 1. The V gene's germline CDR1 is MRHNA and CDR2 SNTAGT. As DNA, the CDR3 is TGTGCCAGCAGTGAGGGGACTAGCGGGGGCCAAGAGACCCAGTACTTC. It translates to CASSEGTSGGQETQYF.

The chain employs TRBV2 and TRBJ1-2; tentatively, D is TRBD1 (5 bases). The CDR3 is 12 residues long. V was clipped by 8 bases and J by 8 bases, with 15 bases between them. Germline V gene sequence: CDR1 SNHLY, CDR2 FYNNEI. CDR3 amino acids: CASRGGARGYTF. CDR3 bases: TGTGCCAGCCGCGGAGGGGCTAGAGGCTACACCTTC. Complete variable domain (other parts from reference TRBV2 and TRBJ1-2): EPEVTQTPSHQVTQMGQEVILRCVPISNHLYFYWYRQILGQKVEFLVSFYNNEISEKSEIFDDQFSVERPDGSNFTLKIRSTKLEDSAMYFCASRGGARGYTFGSGTRLTVV.

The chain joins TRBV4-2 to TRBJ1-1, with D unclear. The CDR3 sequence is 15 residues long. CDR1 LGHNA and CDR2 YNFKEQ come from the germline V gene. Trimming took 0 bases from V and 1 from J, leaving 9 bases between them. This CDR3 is CASSQEVGKNTEAFF. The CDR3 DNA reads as TGTGCCAGCAGCCAAGAAGTAGGGAAGAACACTGAAGCTTTCTTT.

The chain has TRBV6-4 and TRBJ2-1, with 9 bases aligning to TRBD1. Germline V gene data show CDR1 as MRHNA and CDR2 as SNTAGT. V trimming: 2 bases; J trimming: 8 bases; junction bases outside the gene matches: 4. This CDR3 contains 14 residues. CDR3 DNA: TGTGCCAGCAGTGACGGGACAGGGTCATATGAGCAGTTCTTC. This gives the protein CASSDGTGSYEQFF.

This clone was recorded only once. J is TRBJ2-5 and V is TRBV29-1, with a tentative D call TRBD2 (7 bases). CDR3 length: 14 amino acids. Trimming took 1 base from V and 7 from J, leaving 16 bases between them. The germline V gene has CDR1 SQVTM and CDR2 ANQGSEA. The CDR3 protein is CSVEAGGHRGTQYF. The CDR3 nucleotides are TGCAGCGTTGAAGCGGGGGGACACCGTGGGACCCAGTACTTC.

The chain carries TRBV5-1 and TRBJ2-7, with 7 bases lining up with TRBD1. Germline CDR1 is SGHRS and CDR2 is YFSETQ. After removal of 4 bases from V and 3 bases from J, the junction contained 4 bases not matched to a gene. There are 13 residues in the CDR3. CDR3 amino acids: CASSPGQLYEQYF. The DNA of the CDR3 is TGCGCCAGCAGCCCGGGACAGCTCTACGAGCAGTACTTC.

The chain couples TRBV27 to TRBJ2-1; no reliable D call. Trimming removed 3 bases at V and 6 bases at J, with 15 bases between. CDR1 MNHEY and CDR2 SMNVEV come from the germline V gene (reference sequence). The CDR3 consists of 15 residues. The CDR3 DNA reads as TGTGCCAGCAGTTTCTCAGGCTTTGAAGGCAATGAGCAGTTCTTC. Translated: CASSFSGFEGNEQFF.

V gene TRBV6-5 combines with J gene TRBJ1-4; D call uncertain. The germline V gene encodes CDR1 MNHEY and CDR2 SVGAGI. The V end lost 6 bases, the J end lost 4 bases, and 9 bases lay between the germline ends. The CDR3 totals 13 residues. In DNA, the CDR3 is TGTGCCAGCAGCTGGACGGTTAATGAAAAACTGTTTTTT. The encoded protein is CASSWTVNEKLFF.

The DNA for the CDR3 is TGTGCCAGCAGCTCCCGCTCCTACGAGCAGTACTTC. Translating it yields CASSSRSYEQYF. The rearrangement joins TRBV7-2 to TRBJ2-7; D unresolved. The CDR3 runs 12 residues. CDR1 is SGHTA, CDR2 FQGNSA, per germline. Trimming stripped 4 bases from V and 0 bases from J, with 4 bases between.